A single sample gave rise to the 22 T cell receptor beta chains below, sequenced in a study of T cell responses to AZD1222 COVID-19 vaccine. Profiled with immunoSEQ multiplex PCR; TCRdb holds only in-frame clones, not every one. The sample gives about 140,000 clones, 90% to 95% of which show up once; roughly 12% is in the top ten. This material consisted of peripheral blood, taken after recovery from COVID-19. Every receptor here comes from an adult who had recovered from COVID-19.

CDR3 region: CASSLKGSSYEQYF. The CDR3 coding sequence is TGTGCCAGCAGCTTAAAGGGCAGCTCCTACGAGCAGTACTTC. V usage is TRBV7-8 and J usage is TRBJ2-7; unclear D gene. V was shortened by 2 bases and J by 0 bases, with 8 bases between the two germline ends. Germline V gives CDR1 SGHVS, CDR2 FQNEAQ. This CDR3 is built from 14 residues.

The rearrangement uses TRBV29-1 and TRBJ2-2, with a weak D call TRBD2 (7 bases). The V gene lost 7 bases and the J gene lost 5 bases, with 14 bases spanning the gap. Germline-derived CDR1 and CDR2 are SQVTM and ANQGSEA. The CDR3 spans 13 residues. The CDR3 coding sequence is TGCAGCGCCGGGGGGCTGAGGACCGGGGAGCTGTTTTTT. This gives the protein CSAGGLRTGELFF.

V gene TRBV2 combines with J gene TRBJ1-5; D call uncertain. In germline, CDR1 is SNHLY, CDR2 FYNNEI. With 5 bases removed from V and 6 bases from J, the gap between germline ends came to 14 bases. The CDR3 runs 14 residues. For the CDR3, the DNA is TGTGCCAGCAGTCCGACGGGGTCTCGTCAGCCCCAGCATTTT. Translated, it gives CASSPTGSRQPQHF.

J is TRBJ2-7 and V is TRBV6-2 or TRBV6-3, with D tentatively TRBD1 (6 bases). The CDR3 extends over 14 amino acids. The V end lost 5 bases, the J end lost 2 bases, and 13 bases lay between the germline ends. From germline, CDR1 is MNHEY and CDR2 SVGEGT. The CDR3 is CASSARQVTYEQYF. The DNA of the CDR3 is TGTGCCAGCAGTGCCCGACAGGTAACCTACGAGCAGTACTTC.

This clone was seen a single time. The chain carries TRBV11-2 and TRBJ2-1, with TRBD1 identical over 9 bases. The CDR3 consists of 18 residues. The germline V gene has CDR1 SGHAT and CDR2 FQNNGV. V trimming: 2 bases; J trimming: 3 bases; junction bases outside the gene matches: 11. The CDR3 spells CASSLNFEGQGFYNEQFF. As DNA, the CDR3 is TGTGCCAGCAGCTTAAACTTCGAGGGACAGGGATTCTACAATGAGCAGTTCTTC.

V usage is TRBV3-1 (or the pseudogene TRBV3-2) and J usage is TRBJ2-7; D not resolved. This CDR3 is 15 amino acids long. The germline CDR1 and CDR2 sequences are LGHDT and YNNKEL (reference sequence). V lost 0 bases to trimming and J lost 3 bases, with 12 bases between them. CDR3 protein: CASSQEDEGDYEQYF. The CDR3 region has the DNA TGTGCCAGCAGCCAAGAAGATGAAGGAGACTACGAGCAGTACTTC.

This chain uses TRBV6-2 or TRBV6-3 with TRBJ1-1, with D hard to call. Germline lookup yields CDR1 MNHEY and CDR2 SVGEGT. This CDR3 spans 14 amino acids. Trimming stripped 0 bases from V and 4 bases from J, with 9 bases between. The CDR3 nucleotides are TGTGCCAGCAGTTACTCGAGCTACGGCACTGAAGCTTTCTTT. Translation gives CASSYSSYGTEAFF.

This clone came up once. In the same sample, other DNA sequences code for this CDR3. V is TRBV3-1 (or the pseudogene TRBV3-2) and J is TRBJ2-7, with 8 bases aligning to TRBD2. The CDR3 has 14 amino acids. Germline CDR1 and CDR2: LGHDT and YNNKEL (reference sequence). With 1 base clipped from V and 4 bases from J, the junction kept 3 bases outside the gene matches. The CDR3 nucleotides read TGTGCCAGCAGCCAAGCGGGAGGGCCTTACGAGCAGTACTTC. It is translated as CASSQAGGPYEQYF.

The chain uses TRBV3-1 (or the pseudogene TRBV3-2) and TRBJ1-2, with D perhaps TRBD1 (6 bases). In germline, CDR1 is LGHDT, CDR2 YNNKEL (reference sequence). V was clipped by 3 bases and J by 8 bases, with 13 bases between them. This CDR3 comprises 13 residues. The DNA for the CDR3 is TGTGCCAGCAGCCAGGGGGGCTCGGGAGGCTACACCTTC. Its translation is CASSQGGSGGYTF.

This chain links TRBV7-9 with TRBJ2-1; TRBD1 matches at 9 bases. J was trimmed by 6 bases and V by 4 bases; bases with no gene match: 7. The germline V gene encodes CDR1 SEHNR and CDR2 FQNEAQ (reference sequence). The CDR3 is 15 residues long. CDR3 nucleotides: TGTGCCAGCAGCTCCAACAGGGGGCTAGTCAATGAGCAGTTCTTC. Translating gives CASSSNRGLVNEQFF.

V and J are TRBV27 and TRBJ2-5; D not resolved. Germline V CDR1 and CDR2: MNHEY, SMNVEV (reference sequence). V dropped 6 bases and J dropped 4 bases, with 6 bases sitting between them. The CDR3 sequence is 11 residues long. The CDR3 reads CASRPIETQYF. The CDR3 DNA sequence: TGTGCCAGCAGACCTATAGAGACCCAGTACTTC.

The chain links TRBV5-6 to TRBJ2-7, with 7 positions matching TRBD2. V shed 4 bases and J 4 bases; nucleotides not matched to a gene: 14. The germline V gene has CDR1 SGHDT and CDR2 YYEEEE. The CDR3 sequence is 16 residues long. In nucleotides, the CDR3 is TGTGCCAGCAGCCCCCGGGGGGTGGGAGGATTTTACGAGCAGTACTTC. Residues: CASSPRGVGGFYEQYF.

This clone is a singleton in its sample. The chain recombines TRBV30 with TRBJ2-1, with 9 bases fitting TRBD2. The CDR3 length is 11 residues. CDR1 and CDR2 from the germline V gene are GTSNPN and SVGIG (reference sequence). V gave up 5 bases and J gave up 9 bases; unmatched junction bases: 2. The CDR3 nucleotides are TGTGCCTGGGGGCGGGGGGGTGAGCAGTTCTTC. This gives the protein CAWGRGGEQFF. Looking up the rest from reference TRBV30 and TRBJ2-1 gives the full variable domain: SQTIHQWPATLVQPVGSPLSLECTVEGTSNPNLYWYRQAAGRGLQLLFYSVGIGQISSEVPQNLSASRPQDRQFILSSKKLLLSDSGFYLCAWGRGGEQFFGPGTRLTVL.

For the CDR3, the DNA is TGTGCCAGCAGCCCCCGGGCCGGGACAGGGGCCACTGAAGCTTTCTTT. Translated, it gives CASSPRAGTGATEAFF. The chain couples TRBV5-6 to TRBJ1-1; TRBD1 matches at 10 bases. The CDR3 is 16 residues long. Trimming removed 4 bases from V and 4 bases from J; junction bases left unmatched: 10. Germline values: CDR1 SGHDT, CDR2 YYEEEE.

The rearrangement links TRBV19 to TRBJ2-5; TRBD1 or TRBD2 may be the D gene (5 bases each). The V end lost 10 bases, the J end lost 5 bases, and 17 bases lay between the germline ends. This CDR3 is built from 13 residues. Germline V gives CDR1 LNHDA, CDR2 SQIVND (reference sequence). The CDR3: CATSNGGVETQYF. The CDR3 DNA is TGTGCCACCAGTAATGGGGGAGTGGAGACCCAGTACTTC.

This clone was seen a single time. CDR3: CSTTGQGNYGYTF. Here the CDR3 DNA reads TGCAGCACCACCGGACAGGGGAACTATGGCTACACCTTC. J is TRBJ1-2 and V is TRBV29-1; 9 bases match TRBD1. J lost 2 bases, V lost 8 bases, and 6 bases had no gene match. The CDR3 totals 13 residues. Per the germline V gene, CDR1 is SQVTM and CDR2 is ANQGSEA.

This chain uses TRBV6-5 with TRBJ2-5; no firm D call. Trimming removed 5 bases at V and 5 bases at J, with 9 bases between. The CDR3 loop spans 12 amino acids. Per germline, CDR1 MNHEY and CDR2 SVGAGI. The CDR3 DNA follows: TGTGCCAGCAGTCGTGTGGGGGAGACCCAGTACTTC. Translation: CASSRVGETQYF.

The chain uses TRBV30 and TRBJ1-1, with TRBD1 matching 9 bases. After removal of 0 bases from V and 8 bases from J, the junction contained 4 bases not matched to a gene. Per the germline V gene, CDR1 is GTSNPN and CDR2 is SVGIG (reference sequence). The CDR3 has 13 residues. The CDR3 nucleotides are TGTGCCTGGAGTGTCCGGACAGGGGAGGAAGCTTTCTTT. Translation: CAWSVRTGEEAFF.

The rearrangement links TRBV29-1 to TRBJ2-1; weak D call: TRBD1 (5 bases). This CDR3 is built from 11 residues. Germline V lookup: CDR1 SQVTM, CDR2 ANQGSEA. V was shortened by 6 bases and J by 10 bases, with 13 bases between the two germline ends. The CDR3 DNA is TGCAGCGTAGGTGACAGTCGGGAGCAGTTCTTC. Protein: CSVGDSREQFF.

CDR3 in amino acids: CATSRTGANQPQHF. The DNA of the CDR3 is TGTGCCACCAGCAGGACAGGGGCCAATCAGCCCCAGCATTTT. The J gene is TRBJ1-5, the V gene TRBV15, with TRBD1 matching over 8 bases. CDR3 length: 14 amino acids. CDR1 LNHNV and CDR2 YYDKDF come from the germline V gene (reference sequence). After removal of 3 bases from V and 3 bases from J, the junction contained 1 base not matched to a gene.

The chain is built from TRBV27 and TRBJ1-5; no clear D. The V end was cut by 5 bases, the J end by 2 bases, with 16 bases between. Germline values: CDR1 MNHEY, CDR2 SMNVEV (reference sequence). CDR3 length equals 16 residues. CDR3: CASSVLGHRGNQPQHF. CDR3 nucleotides: TGTGCCAGCAGTGTTCTAGGGCATAGGGGCAATCAGCCCCAGCATTTT.

The chain recombines TRBV7-8 with TRBJ2-3; D is perhaps TRBD2 (6 bases). The CDR3 is made up of 14 amino acids. CDR1 is SGHVS and CDR2 is FQNEAQ in the germline V gene. Trimming removed 6 bases at V and 1 base at J, with 11 bases between. The CDR3 DNA is TGTGCCAGCAGGTGGGACTGGGGCACAGATACGCAGTATTTT. Protein sequence: CASRWDWGTDTQYF.